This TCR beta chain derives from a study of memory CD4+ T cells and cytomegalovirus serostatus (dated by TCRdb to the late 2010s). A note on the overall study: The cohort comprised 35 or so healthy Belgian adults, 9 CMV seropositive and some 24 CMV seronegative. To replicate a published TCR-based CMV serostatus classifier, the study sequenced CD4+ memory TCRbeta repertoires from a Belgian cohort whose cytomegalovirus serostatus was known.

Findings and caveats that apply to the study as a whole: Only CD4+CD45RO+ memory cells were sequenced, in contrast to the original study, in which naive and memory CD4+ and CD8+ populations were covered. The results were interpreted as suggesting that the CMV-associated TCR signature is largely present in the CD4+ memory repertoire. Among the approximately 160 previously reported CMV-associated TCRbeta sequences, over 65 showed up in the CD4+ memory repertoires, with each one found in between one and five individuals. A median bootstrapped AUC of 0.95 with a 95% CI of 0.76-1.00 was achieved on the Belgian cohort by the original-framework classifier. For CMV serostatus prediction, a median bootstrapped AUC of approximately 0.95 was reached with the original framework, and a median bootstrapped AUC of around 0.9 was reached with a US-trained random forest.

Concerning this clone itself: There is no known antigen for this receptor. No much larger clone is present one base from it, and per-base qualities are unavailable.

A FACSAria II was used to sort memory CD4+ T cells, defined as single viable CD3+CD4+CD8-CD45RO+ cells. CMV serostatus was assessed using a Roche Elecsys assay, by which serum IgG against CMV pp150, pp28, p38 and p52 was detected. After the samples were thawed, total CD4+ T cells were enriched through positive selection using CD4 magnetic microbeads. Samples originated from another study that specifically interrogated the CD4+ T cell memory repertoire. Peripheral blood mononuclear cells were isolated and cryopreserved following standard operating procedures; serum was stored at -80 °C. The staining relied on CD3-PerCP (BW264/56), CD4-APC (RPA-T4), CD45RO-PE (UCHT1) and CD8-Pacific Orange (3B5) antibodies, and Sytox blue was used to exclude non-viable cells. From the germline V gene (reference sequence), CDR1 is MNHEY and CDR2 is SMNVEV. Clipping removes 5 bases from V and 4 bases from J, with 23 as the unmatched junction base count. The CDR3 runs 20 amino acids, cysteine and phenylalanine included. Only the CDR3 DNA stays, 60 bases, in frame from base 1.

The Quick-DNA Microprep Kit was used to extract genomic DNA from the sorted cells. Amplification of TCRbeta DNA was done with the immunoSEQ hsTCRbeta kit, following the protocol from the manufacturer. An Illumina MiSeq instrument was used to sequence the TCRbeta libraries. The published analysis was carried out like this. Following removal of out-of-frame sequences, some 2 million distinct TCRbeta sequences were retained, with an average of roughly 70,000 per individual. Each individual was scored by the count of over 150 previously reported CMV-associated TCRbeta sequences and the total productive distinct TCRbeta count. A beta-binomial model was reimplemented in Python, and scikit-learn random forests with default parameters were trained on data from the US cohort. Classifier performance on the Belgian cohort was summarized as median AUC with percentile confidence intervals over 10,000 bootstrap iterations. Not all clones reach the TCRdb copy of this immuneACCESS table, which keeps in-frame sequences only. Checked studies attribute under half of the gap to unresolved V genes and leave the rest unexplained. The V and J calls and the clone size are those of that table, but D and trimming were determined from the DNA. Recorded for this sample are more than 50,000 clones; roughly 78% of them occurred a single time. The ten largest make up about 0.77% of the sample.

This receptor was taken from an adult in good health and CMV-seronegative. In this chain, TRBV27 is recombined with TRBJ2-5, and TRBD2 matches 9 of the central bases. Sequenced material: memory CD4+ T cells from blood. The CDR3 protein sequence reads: CASSPQTPGLARGAGETQYF. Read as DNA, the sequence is TGTGCCAGCAGTCCCCAGACTCCGGGACTAGCCAGGGGGGCCGGAGAGACCCAGTACTTC.